This T cell receptor (beta chain) was sequenced in a study of blood T cell repertoires in COVID-19. Study-level information: The United States, Italy and Spain were the sources of the acute and convalescent COVID-19 samples. Sources were T cells, B-cell-depleted T cells, or PBMCs; the material itself was cDNA or gDNA.

CDR1 is KGHSH and CDR2 is LQKENI in the germline V gene. V was clipped by 4 bases and J by 5 bases; unmatched bases: 13. The CDR3 is 16 amino acids. Original processing notes: Amplifying reference gene primers gave estimates of nucleated cell counts. Sequencing used immunoSEQ multiplex PCR; TCRdb keeps in-frame clones, though not all of them. For V, J and clone size, that table is used; D and trimming come from the DNA. The sample lists approximately 200,000 clones, about 87% occurring once. The sequenced sample was peripheral blood. V usage is TRBV18 and J usage is TRBJ2-5, with 7 nucleotides matching TRBD2. This clonotype was sampled from a man between 65 and 80 years old with acute or convalescent COVID-19. DNA for the CDR3: TGTGCCAGCTCACACTACTCGAGGGGAGGGCCTGAGACCCAGTACTTC. Protein: CASSHYSRGGPETQYF.